The 32 T cell receptor beta chains listed next were all sequenced from one sample in a study of T-cell memory formation after mild COVID-19. TCRdb analysed the 5' RACE reads with MiXCR anew, one entry per CDR3 protein. Counted here are 450,000 to 700,000 distinct CDR3 sequences, roughly 17% occurring once; the ten biggest clones make up around 12%. Input material: PBMCs or a T cell subset sorted from them (not recorded which). These receptors all stem from an adult woman who had mild COVID-19 (a few samples of this study predate the infection). Cell type and time point are not known.

This clonotype was counted a few times. This chain joins TRBV10-3 and TRBJ2-7; D might be TRBD1 (7 bases). CDR3 size: 17 residues. Between the trimmed V and J ends, which lost 3 bases and 6 bases, there was a span of 24 bases. Germline V CDR1 and CDR2: ENHRY, SYGVKD. CDR3 nucleotide sequence: TGTGCCATCAGTGATCACGTAGCGGCAGGGGGTCATCTCGAGCAGTACTTC. It encodes CAISDHVAAGGHLEQYF.

V and J are TRBV4-1 and TRBJ2-7; D ambiguous. The germline V gene encodes CDR1 MGHRA and CDR2 YSYEKL. Trimming cost V 1 base and J 3 bases, with 7 bases left between them. The CDR3 sequence is 13 residues long. The CDR3 protein is CASSQGNNYEQYF. The CDR3 DNA reads TGCGCCAGCAGCCAAGGTAACAACTACGAGCAGTACTTC.

This clonotype was observed a few times. The rearrangement joins TRBV14 to TRBJ1-1; D ambiguous. From germline, CDR1 is SGHDN and CDR2 FVKESK. The CDR3 is 12 amino acids. V was clipped by 6 bases and J by 0 bases, with 5 bases between them. CDR3 residues: CASRRVNTEAFF. Here the CDR3 DNA reads TGTGCCAGCAGAAGGGTGAACACTGAAGCTTTCTTT.

This chain links TRBV7-9 with TRBJ2-1, with D possibly TRBD1 on 6 matching bases. V lost 0 bases and J 0 bases, leaving 9 bases between the germline ends. This CDR3 has 16 amino acids. Per the germline V gene, CDR1 is SEHNR and CDR2 is FQNEAQ (reference sequence). The CDR3 nucleotides read TGTGCCAGCAGCTTAGCGGGGGCGGCCTCCTACAATGAGCAGTTCTTC. Amino acid sequence: CASSLAGAASYNEQFF.

In DNA, the CDR3 is TGCAGTGCTAGTACCCGAGGGTTATCCTACGAGCAGTACTTC. Amino acids: CSASTRGLSYEQYF. The chain joins TRBV20-1 to TRBJ2-7, with a weak D call TRBD2 (5 bases). The V gene lost 3 bases and the J gene lost 1 base, with 13 bases spanning the gap. The CDR3 spans 14 residues. The germline CDR1 and CDR2 sequences are DFQATT and SNEGSKA (reference sequence).

The genes are TRBV7-3 and TRBJ2-1, with 10 bases lining up with TRBD2. With 5 bases clipped from V and 3 bases from J, the junction kept 4 bases outside the gene matches. The CDR3 sequence is 15 residues long. From germline, CDR1 is SGHTA and CDR2 FQGTGA. The CDR3 region is CASSNGLADYNEQFF. As DNA, the CDR3 is TGTGCCAGCAGCAACGGACTAGCGGACTACAATGAGCAGTTCTTC.

The chain links TRBV12-3 or TRBV12-4 to TRBJ2-1; no reliable D call. This CDR3 spans 13 amino acids. V dropped 1 base and J dropped 8 bases, with 9 bases sitting between them. CDR3 DNA: TGTGCCAGCAGTTTAGGAGCAATCCATGAGCAGTTCTTC. It yields the protein CASSLGAIHEQFF.

This clonotype occurred a few times. The CDR3 DNA reads TGCGCCAGCAGCTTGGCAGGATATGGAACTGAAGCTTTCTTT. Amino acid sequence: CASSLAGYGTEAFF. The genes are TRBV5-1 and TRBJ1-1; the D is unclear. There are 14 residues in the CDR3. Trimming removed 0 bases from V and 5 bases from J, with 11 bases in between. Germline-derived CDR1 and CDR2 are SGHRS and YFSETQ.

This chain uses TRBV4-1 with TRBJ2-7; D perhaps matches TRBD1 (6 bases). Germline loops: CDR1 MGHRA, CDR2 YSYEKL. CDR3 length equals 15 residues. V lost 0 bases and J 2 bases, leaving 11 bases between the germline ends. The CDR3 reads CASSQDLDSTYEQYF. The CDR3 DNA follows: TGCGCCAGCAGCCAAGATCTGGACAGTACCTACGAGCAGTACTTC.

V and J are TRBV5-1 and TRBJ1-1; 9 bases line up with TRBD1. V shed 6 bases and J 4 bases; nucleotides not matched to a gene: 10. The CDR3 covers 15 residues. The germline gives CDR1 SGHRS, CDR2 YFSETQ. The CDR3 here is CASTITGTGSTEAFF. The CDR3 bases are TGCGCCAGCACCATTACCGGGACAGGGAGCACTGAAGCTTTCTTT.

This clonotype was detected a few times. The V and J genes are TRBV6-2 or TRBV6-3 and TRBJ2-7; 10 bases align to TRBD1. Per the germline V gene, CDR1 is MNHEY and CDR2 is SVGEGT. Unmatched junction bases numbered 20, after V lost 6 bases and J lost 0 bases. The CDR3 has 20 amino acids. The CDR3 protein is CASRIPTRTGGQRFSYEQYF. CDR3 in DNA: TGTGCCAGCAGAATACCCACCCGGACAGGGGGGCAACGTTTCTCCTACGAGCAGTACTTC.

This clonotype was counted ten times or more. The chain employs TRBV6-5 and TRBJ1-2, with TRBD1 matching over 8 bases. The CDR3 sequence is 13 residues long. Germline values: CDR1 MNHEY, CDR2 SVGAGI. V was pared by 6 bases and J by 5 bases, with 5 bases of the junction left unmatched. The CDR3 DNA sequence: TGTGCCAGCAGGGGCAGGACAGGGTATGGCTACACCTTC. Its protein product is CASRGRTGYGYTF.

The sample holds a few counts of this clonotype. The chain joins TRBV7-9 to TRBJ1-4; D perhaps matches TRBD1 (5 bases). Germline V gene data show CDR1 as SEHNR and CDR2 as FQNEAQ (reference sequence). Trimming shortened V by 3 bases and J by 6 bases, and 14 bases separated the two germline ends. There are 15 residues in the CDR3. This chain's CDR3 is CASSFDSGLDEKLFF. CDR3 bases: TGTGCCAGCAGCTTCGACAGTGGGCTGGATGAAAAACTGTTTTTT.

The chain has TRBV5-5 and TRBJ2-6; 10 bases are a match to TRBD1. In germline, CDR1 is SGHKS, CDR2 YYEKEE (reference sequence). V was clipped by 0 bases and J by 1 base; unmatched bases: 10. The length of the CDR3 is 20 residues. CDR3 region: CASSLASFRDRGSGANVLTF. CDR3 DNA sequence: TGTGCCAGCAGCTTGGCGTCGTTCCGGGACAGGGGATCTGGGGCCAACGTCCTGACTTTC.

The V call is TRBV4-3, the J call TRBJ2-2; TRBD2 agrees at 8 bases. Trimming took 7 bases from V and 4 from J; bases not matched to a gene: 11. The germline gives CDR1 LGHNA, CDR2 YSLEER. CDR3 length: 16 amino acids. The CDR3 coding sequence is TGCGCCAGCAACCGGGGACTAGAATGGAGCACCGGGGAGCTGTTTTTT. Translated, it gives CASNRGLEWSTGELFF.

This clonotype was counted only a few times. This rearrangement joins TRBV11-3 to TRBJ2-3; the D is unclear. This CDR3 comprises 15 residues. Trimming took off 5 bases at V and 2 bases at J, with 14 bases between the two ends. In germline, CDR1 is SGHNT, CDR2 YENEEA. DNA for the CDR3: TGTGCCAGCAGCCTCAGCTTTGCCCTCACAGATACGCAGTATTTT. It translates to CASSLSFALTDTQYF.

The rearrangement uses TRBV4-1 and TRBJ2-7; D is perhaps TRBD1 (6 bases). The germline V and J ends were trimmed by 1 base and 2 bases, with 12 bases remaining between them. CDR1 is MGHRA and CDR2 is YSYEKL in the germline V gene. The CDR3 consists of 15 residues. DNA for the CDR3: TGCGCCAGCAGCCAAGTCAGCGGACAGACCTACGAGCAGTACTTC. Its translation is CASSQVSGQTYEQYF.

This clonotype showed up just a few times. This chain uses TRBV20-1 with TRBJ1-6; weak D call: TRBD1 (5 bases). There are 16 residues in the CDR3. Germline values: CDR1 DFQATT, CDR2 SNEGSKA (reference sequence). Trimming removed 5 bases from V and 9 bases from J, with 23 bases in between. CDR3 residues: CSAVPLGLWGISPLHF. CDR3 bases: TGCAGTGCTGTACCCCTGGGACTCTGGGGGATTTCACCCCTCCACTTT.

The chain has TRBV5-1 and TRBJ2-3; 12 nucleotides agree with TRBD2. The trim removed 4 bases at V and 4 bases at J, leaving 13 bases unmatched. CDR3 length equals 18 residues. Germline CDR1 reads SGHRS; CDR2 reads YFSETQ. CDR3 sequence (DNA): TGCGCCAGCAGCCGCGAGCCCCCTAGCGGGGGGGCGTCAGATACGCAGTATTTT. This gives the protein CASSREPPSGGASDTQYF.

CDR3 protein: CATSDRRQGMNEQFF. CDR3 DNA: TGTGCCACCAGTGATCGACGACAGGGTATGAATGAGCAGTTCTTC. The chain combines TRBV24-1 with TRBJ2-1, with 7 bases aligning to TRBD1. The CDR3 covers 15 residues. The J segment lost 7 bases and the V segment lost 3 bases, leaving 8 bases of the junction unmatched. In germline, CDR1 is KGHDR, CDR2 SFDVKD.

The chain carries TRBV15 and TRBJ2-1, with 10 nucleotides matching TRBD1. Germline V gene lookup returns CDR1 LNHNV and CDR2 YYDKDF (reference sequence). V shed 5 bases and J 3 bases; nucleotides not matched to a gene: 4. CDR3 length: 15 amino acids. The CDR3 nucleotides read TGTGCCACCAGCGGCGGACAGGGGGACTACAATGAGCAGTTCTTC. Protein sequence: CATSGGQGDYNEQFF.

The rearrangement uses TRBV7-9 and TRBJ2-5; D is uncertain. The V and J ends lost 3 bases and 8 bases respectively, with 10 bases between them. Germline V gives CDR1 SEHNR, CDR2 FQNEAQ (reference sequence). The CDR3 loop spans 12 amino acids. The CDR3 region has the DNA TGTGCCAGCAGCTTGAGTGCATCTACCCAGTACTTC. Protein: CASSLSASTQYF.

The table lists this clonotype with a few counts. As DNA, the CDR3 is TGTGCCGGGGGGGGACTCCAGATCACAGATACGCAGTATTTT. Protein product: CAGGGLQITDTQYF. The chain carries TRBV2 and TRBJ2-3; 7 bases are shared with TRBD2. Trimming cost V 11 bases and J 2 bases; bases outside gene matches: 10. CDR1 is SNHLY, CDR2 FYNNEI, per germline. The CDR3 is 14 amino acids.

This chain connects TRBV12-3 or TRBV12-4 to TRBJ2-7, with D hard to call. V dropped 3 bases and J dropped 0 bases, with 21 bases sitting between them. The CDR3 consists of 18 residues. The CDR3 reads CASSFWDFTPADSYEQYF. As DNA, the CDR3 is TGTGCCAGCAGTTTTTGGGATTTCACTCCCGCGGACTCCTACGAGCAGTACTTC.

The chain uses TRBV21-1 and TRBJ2-7; TRBD1 was called by the table and not checked on the DNA. TRBV21-1 is labeled a pseudogene. The CDR3 has 15 residues. In nucleotides, the CDR3 is TGTGCCAGCAGCAAAGAGCTGGGCGATGCCTACGAGCAGTACTTC. Translating it yields CASSKELGDAYEQYF.

The CDR3 DNA follows: TGTGCCAGCAGCCAGGACAGGGCAAGTAATGAAAAACTGTTTTTT. This translates into CASSQDRASNEKLFF. The chain employs TRBV4-2 and TRBJ1-4, with 8 bases that match TRBD1. This CDR3 has 15 residues. Germline V gene sequence: CDR1 LGHNA, CDR2 YNFKEQ. J gave up 4 bases and V 3 bases, and 4 bases lay outside the gene matches.

The chain links TRBV20-1 to TRBJ2-2; D may be TRBD1 (6 bases). Germline-derived CDR1 and CDR2 are DFQATT and SNEGSKA (reference sequence). Trimming removed 5 bases from V and 7 bases from J, with 11 bases in between. The CDR3 consists of 12 residues. CDR3 sequence: CSAGGQLGELFF. The CDR3 nucleotides read TGCAGTGCTGGCGGACAGCTCGGGGAGCTGTTTTTT.

In this sample, this clonotype turned up many times. V and J are TRBV20-1 and TRBJ2-1; 8 bases are shared with TRBD2. Trimming removed 6 bases from V and 7 bases from J; junction bases left unmatched: 8. The length of the CDR3 is 13 residues. Looked up from germline, CDR1 is DFQATT and CDR2 is SNEGSKA (reference sequence). CDR3 coding DNA: TGCAGTGCCCCGGTAGCGGGATTGAATGAGCAGTTCTTC. Encoded protein: CSAPVAGLNEQFF.

This chain connects TRBV7-2 to TRBJ2-1; D is uncertain. The CDR3 is 15 amino acids. V dropped 4 bases and J dropped 3 bases, with 13 bases sitting between them. CDR1 SGHTA and CDR2 FQGNSA come from the germline V gene. CDR3 sequence: CASSSGLTFYNEQFF. CDR3 DNA sequence: TGTGCCAGCAGCTCCGGGTTGACGTTCTACAATGAGCAGTTCTTC.

There are a few counts of this clonotype. The rearrangement links TRBV12-3 or TRBV12-4 to TRBJ2-3, with 9 bases lining up with TRBD1. This CDR3 has 14 residues. V shed 6 bases and J 2 bases; nucleotides not matched to a gene: 3. CDR3 amino acids: CASRGQGATDTQYF. The CDR3 DNA sequence: TGTGCCAGCAGGGGACAGGGAGCCACAGATACGCAGTATTTT.

This clonotype was seen a few times. The chain employs TRBV6-5 and TRBJ1-1; weak D call: TRBD1 (5 bases). Between the trimmed V and J ends, which lost 1 base and 3 bases, there was a span of 9 bases. CDR1 and CDR2 from the germline V gene are MNHEY and SVGAGI. CDR3 length equals 14 residues. The CDR3 protein is CASSYFPRDTEAFF. The CDR3 nucleotides read TGTGCCAGCAGTTACTTCCCCAGGGACACTGAAGCTTTCTTT.

V is TRBV19 and J is TRBJ2-6, with 7 bases identical to TRBD2. The length of the CDR3 is 17 residues. V lost 9 bases and J lost 2; bases outside the gene matches: 13. Per germline, CDR1 LNHDA and CDR2 SQIVND (reference sequence). CDR3 amino acids: CASREYLLATGANVLTF. In DNA form, the CDR3 reads TGTGCCAGCCGAGAATACCTACTAGCGACTGGGGCCAACGTCCTGACTTTC.